A selection of T cell receptor beta chains follows, all from one sample in a study of cytomegalovirus exposure and HLA in healthy donors. Clones were sequenced by immunoSEQ multiplex PCR, and TCRdb holds only the in-frame ones, with some missing. The table lists some 270,000 clones, 80% to 95% of them singletons, with 1.5% to 2% in the top ten. Sequences were obtained from PBMCs. These receptor sequences come from a girl under 10 years old in good health and CMV-seronegative. CDR3s include the opening cysteine and the closing phenylalanine or tryptophan. The D gene is left open where the match is weak. Size values are once, few and many counts, or a class for expanded clones, and some rows have none.

J gene | D gene | clone size | V gene | CDR3 DNA | CDR3 protein
TRBJ2-1 | TRBD2 | . | TRBV29-1 | TGCAGCACCACTAGCGGGGGGCTCAATGAGCAGTTCTTC | CSTTSGGLNEQFF
TRBJ1-5 | . | once | TRBV4-1 | TGCGCCAGCAGCCAAGGGGGGGACAATCAGCCCCAGCATTTT | CASSQGGDNQPQHF
TRBJ2-3 | . | . | TRBV4-1 | TGCGCCAGCAGCCCCGACAGGCCCACAGATACGCAGTATTTT | CASSPDRPTDTQYF
TRBJ1-1 | . | . | TRBV19 | TGTGCCAGTAGTCTGCCAGGCTCGAACACTGAAGCTTTCTTT | CASSLPGSNTEAFF
TRBJ2-7 | . | . | TRBV27 | TGTGCCAGCAGTTCTGGCGCAGGGATTCCCTACGAGCAGTACTTC | CASSSGAGIPYEQYF
TRBJ2-6 | . | . | TRBV19 | TGTGCCAGTAGTCTCCGGGGCTCTGGGGCCAACGTCCTGACTTTC | CASSLRGSGANVLTF
TRBJ1-5 | . | . | TRBV5-6 | TGTGCCAGCAGCACAGGGACGGGGCAGCCCCAGCATTTT | CASSTGTGQPQHF
TRBJ2-5 | . | . | TRBV7-9 | TGTGCCAGCAGCTTGGGGCATCAAGAGACCCAGTACTTC | CASSLGHQETQYF
TRBJ1-1 | . | few | TRBV28 | TGTGCCAGCAGTTTACGGACGGGGAGGAACACTGAAGCTTTCTTT | CASSLRTGRNTEAFF
TRBJ2-7 | . | . | TRBV11-1 | TGTGCCAGCAGCTCGAGCTCCTACGAGCAGTACTTC | CASSSSSYEQYF
TRBJ2-7 | TRBD1 | . | TRBV30 | TGTGCCTGGGCCTCGGGACAGGGGTTCTACGAGCAGTACTTC | CAWASGQGFYEQYF
TRBJ1-2 | . | . | TRBV11-2 | TGTGCCAGCAGCTCCTCGGGGGGGGCCCGTGGCTACACCTTC | CASSSSGGARGYTF
TRBJ2-7 | . | . | TRBV9 | TGTGCCAGCAGCGTAGCTAGGAGTACGGAGCAGTACTTC | CASSVARSTEQYF
TRBJ2-6 | TRBD1 | . | TRBV2 | TGTGCCAGCAGTGACCGGACAGGGCAAAGCTCTGGGGCCAACGTCCTGACTTTC | CASSDRTGQSSGANVLTF
TRBJ1-1 | . | . | TRBV27 | TGTGCCAGCAGACTCGAAACAGGGAGGGTTCAGAACACTGAAGCTTTCTTT | CASRLETGRVQNTEAFF
TRBJ1-2 | . | . | TRBV2 | TGTGCCAGCACCAGAGGAACAGGAGACTATGGCTACACCTTC | CASTRGTGDYGYTF
TRBJ1-4 | . | few | TRBV5-6 | TGTGCCAGCAGCCCGGGAGGTCCTAATGAAAAACTGTTTTTT | CASSPGGPNEKLFF
TRBJ1-1 | . | . | TRBV6-1 | TGTGCCAGCAGTGAAGGTAGGCCCGCCGATGACACTCAAGCTTTCTTT | CASSEGRPADDTQAFF
TRBJ2-1 | TRBD2 | once | TRBV30 | TGTGCCCTGAGCGGGGGGGACCCCTACAATGAGCAGTTCTTC | CALSGGDPYNEQFF
TRBJ2-7 | TRBD1 | once | TRBV10-2 | TGCGCCAGCAGTGGTGGGACAGGGGGCTACGAGCAGTACTTC | CASSGGTGGYEQYF
TRBJ2-3 | TRBD1 | . | TRBV29-1 | TGCAGCGCTGAAGGGGGGGGACAGGGGGCGATCGATACGCAGTATTTT | CSAEGGGQGAIDTQYF
TRBJ2-7 | . | . | TRBV30 | TGTGCCTGGCAGGCCTCCCTCTCCGAGCAGTACTTC | CAWQASLSEQYF
TRBJ1-3 | . | . | TRBV5-8 | TGTGCCAGCAGCTTGATGGGGCCTGGAAACACCATATATTTT | CASSLMGPGNTIYF
TRBJ2-5 | . | . | TRBV5-1 | TGCGCCAGCAGCATACCTACAGGGCTGGGAGAGACCCAGTACTTC | CASSIPTGLGETQYF
TRBJ1-5 | . | . | TRBV28 | TGTGCCAGCAGCCCAGGGGGCAATCAGCCCCAGCATTTT | CASSPGGNQPQHF
TRBJ2-5 | . | . | TRBV27 | TGTGCCAGCAGACCCTCTTGGGGGGGGCCGTTACAAGAGACCCAGTACTTC | CASRPSWGGPLQETQYF
TRBJ2-1 | TRBD1 | . | TRBV7-8 | TGTGCCAGCAGCCAACCTTACGGGACAGGGGGTGACGGTGAGCAGTTCTTC | CASSQPYGTGGDGEQFF
TRBJ2-3 | TRBD2 | . | TRBV28 | TGTGCCAGCAGTTTGGGGGAGGGAGCAGATACGCAGTATTTT | CASSLGEGADTQYF
TRBJ2-5 | TRBD2 | . | TRBV27 | TGTGCCAGCAGTTATGGACTAGCCGCAGAGACCCAGTACTTC | CASSYGLAAETQYF
TRBJ2-7 | . | . | TRBV27 | TGTGCCAGCAGTTTATCGCGTTCGCACGAGCAGTACTTC | CASSLSRSHEQYF
TRBJ1-3 | . | . | TRBV6-6 | TGTGCCAGCAGTTGGGGGCCCACCCTCTCTGGAAACACCATATATTTT | CASSWGPTLSGNTIYF
TRBJ1-6 | TRBD1 | . | TRBV7-9 | TGTGCCAGTGGGACAGGGGTTACTTCTTCACCCCTCCACTTT | CASGTGVTSSPLHF
TRBJ1-2 | TRBD1 | few | TRBV10-2 | TGCGCCAGCAGGGGGGGACAGGGGGCAGATGGCTACACCTTC | CASRGGQGADGYTF
TRBJ1-2 | . | . | TRBV4-2 | TGTGCCAGCAGCCAAGATAGGCAGGGGTCATGGGGCTACACCTTC | CASSQDRQGSWGYTF
TRBJ1-1 | . | . | TRBV25-1 | TGTGCCAGCAGGGAGTCTATGAACACTGAAGCTTTCTTT | CASRESMNTEAFF
TRBJ1-1 | TRBD1 | . | TRBV7-9 | TGTGCCAGCAGCTTAGGGACAGGACTCTCGAACACTGAAGCTTTCTTT | CASSLGTGLSNTEAFF
TRBJ2-5 | TRBD2 | . | TRBV13 | TGTGCCAGCAGCCAAGCGGGGGGGAGGGAGACCCAGTACTTC | CASSQAGGRETQYF
TRBJ1-1 | TRBD1 | . | TRBV29-1 | TGCAGCGTTGATGGGACAGGTGAAGCTTTCTTT | CSVDGTGEAFF
TRBJ2-7 | . | . | TRBV10-2 | TGCGCCAGCAGTGAGTGGGGGGGGGACACGGATTACGAGCAGTACTTC | CASSEWGGDTDYEQYF
TRBJ2-7 | . | . | TRBV7-8 | TGTGCCAGCAGCTTAGCGGGAGTATACGAGCAGTACTTC | CASSLAGVYEQYF
TRBJ2-5 | . | . | TRBV4-1 | TGCGCCAGCAGCCAAGATAGGGGCAGCCAAGTTCAAGAGACCCAGTACTTC | CASSQDRGSQVQETQYF
TRBJ1-2 | TRBD1 | . | TRBV18 | TGTGCCAGCTCACCGCCTTCTAGGACAGGGGGCTATGGCTACACCTTC | CASSPPSRTGGYGYTF
TRBJ2-7 | . | . | TRBV6-1 | TGTGCCAGCAGTGGTGCGGGATCTCCCCGGTTCTACGAGCAGTACTTC | CASSGAGSPRFYEQYF
TRBJ2-3 | TRBD2 | . | TRBV2 | TGTGCCAGCAGGAAGCGGGAGGGCCGAGATACGCAGTATTTT | CASRKREGRDTQYF
TRBJ2-1 | . | . | TRBV5-1 | TGCGCCAGCAGCTTGGTAGGGGCAGCGCAGTTCTTC | CASSLVGAAQFF
TRBJ2-1 | . | . | TRBV7-2 | TGTGCCAGCAGCCCCTCATGGGCGGGAAACAATGAGCAGTTCTTC | CASSPSWAGNNEQFF
TRBJ2-7 | TRBD1 | once | TRBV4-2 | TGTGCCAGCAGCCGACCGGGACAGGATTCCTACGAGCAGTACTTC | CASSRPGQDSYEQYF
TRBJ1-4 | . | once | TRBV19 | TGTGCCAGTAGTATGGGACTGGGAAATGAAAAACTGTTTTTT | CASSMGLGNEKLFF
TRBJ2-2 | TRBD2 | . | TRBV18 | TGTGCCAGCTCACTCGGACTAGCGGCCACCGGGGAGCTGTTTTTT | CASSLGLAATGELFF
TRBJ2-1 | TRBD1 | . | TRBV5-4 | TGTGCCAGCAGCGCACGCCGACAGGGGGTTGTGGATGAGCAGTTCTTC | CASSARRQGVVDEQFF
TRBJ2-2 | . | . | TRBV5-1 | TGCGCCAGTACGCAGTCCGCGGGCGGAGCGAACACCGGGGAGCTGTTTTTT | CASTQSAGGANTGELFF
TRBJ2-2 | . | once | TRBV9 | TGTGCCAGCGGCCCCCGTAGCTTAAACACCGGGGAGCTGTTTTTT | CASGPRSLNTGELFF
TRBJ1-2 | TRBD1 | . | TRBV7-8 | TGTGCCAGCTCGGACAGGGCCGGTTCCCGGGGTCTCTATGGCTACACCTTC | CASSDRAGSRGLYGYTF
TRBJ2-2 | TRBD2 | . | TRBV27 | TGTGCCAGCAGCTACGGACTAGCGGGGGGGCCGGTAGTTGGTGCCGGGGAGCTGTTTTTT | CASSYGLAGGPVVGAGELFF
TRBJ2-3 | TRBD1 | . | TRBV18 | TGTGCCAGCTCACCAATGGGACAGAGAAGCACAGATACGCAGTATTTT | CASSPMGQRSTDTQYF
TRBJ2-7 | TRBD2 | once | TRBV30 | TGTGCCTGGAGTGTACGATGGACTAGCGGGGGGGCCGACGAGCAGTACTTC | CAWSVRWTSGGADEQYF
TRBJ2-1 | . | . | TRBV5-4 | TGTGCCAGCAGCTTGGGTAGCAATGAGCAGTTCTTC | CASSLGSNEQFF
TRBJ2-2 | . | . | TRBV13 | TGTGCCAGCAGCTTAGGATCAGGGAGGATTACCGGGGAGCTGTTTTTT | CASSLGSGRITGELFF